One and the same sample provided the 20 T cell receptor beta chains below, sequenced in a study of blood T cell repertoires in COVID-19. Using immunoSEQ multiplex PCR, the repertoire was profiled, and TCRdb retains in-frame clones only, with some absent. This table has about 120,000 clones, more than 70% appearing once. Specimen: peripheral blood. Source of these receptors: a man aged 55 to 70 with acute or convalescent COVID-19.

The rearrangement uses TRBV5-1 and TRBJ1-6; D remains unclear. Trimming stripped 2 bases from V and 8 bases from J, with 11 bases between. The CDR3 contains 14 residues. Germline assignment: CDR1 SGHRS and CDR2 YFSETQ. The CDR3 nucleotides read TGCGCCAGCAGCTTAAATGTCGTAGATTCACCCCTCCACTTT. Its translation: CASSLNVVDSPLHF.

The rearrangement uses TRBV10-3 and TRBJ2-7; the D gene is possibly TRBD2 (5 bases). The V gene's germline CDR1 is ENHRY and CDR2 SYGVKD. The CDR3 consists of 14 residues. Trimming shortened V by 7 bases and J by 6 bases, and 19 bases separated the two germline ends. CDR3 loop: CAIKAAESLGEQYF. The DNA for the CDR3 is TGTGCCATCAAAGCAGCGGAGAGCTTGGGCGAGCAGTACTTC.

The rearrangement links TRBV5-4 to TRBJ2-3, with 11 bases identical to TRBD1. J lost 9 bases, V lost 0 bases, and 6 bases had no gene match. Germline V gives CDR1 SGHNT, CDR2 YYREEE (reference sequence). The length of the CDR3 is 15 residues. CDR3 sequence reads: CASSLGGTGGQTQYF. CDR3 DNA: TGTGCCAGCAGCTTGGGGGGGACAGGGGGACAGACGCAGTATTTT.

V is TRBV7-2 and J is TRBJ2-2, with TRBD2 matching 7 bases. V trimming: 4 bases; J trimming: 4 bases; junction bases outside the gene matches: 9. This CDR3 contains 16 residues. CDR1 SGHTA and CDR2 FQGNSA come from the germline V gene. DNA for the CDR3: TGTGCCAGCAGCTCGGATCTAGCGGTTGGCACCGGGGAGCTGTTTTTT. This gives the protein CASSSDLAVGTGELFF.

The chain carries TRBV6-1 and TRBJ1-4, with D uncertain. This CDR3 is 15 amino acids long. Germline CDR1 reads MNHNS; CDR2 reads SASEGT. Trimming took off 2 bases at V and 0 bases at J, with 7 bases between the two ends. CDR3 in DNA: TGTGCCAGCAGTGAACCCACTACAACTAATGAAAAACTGTTTTTT. This sequence encodes CASSEPTTTNEKLFF.

This clone was recorded many times. This chain uses TRBV7-9 with TRBJ2-3; D not resolved. V was shortened by 0 bases and J by 2 bases, with 9 bases between the two germline ends. Germline V gene sequence: CDR1 SEHNR, CDR2 FQNEAQ (reference sequence). This CDR3 has 15 amino acids. DNA of the CDR3: TGTGCCAGCAGCTTAGCGACAAGGCCCACAGATACGCAGTATTTT. Protein sequence: CASSLATRPTDTQYF.

This clone turned up a few times. The chain recombines TRBV6-6 with TRBJ2-7; 8 bases are a match to TRBD1. The V and J ends lost 6 bases and 1 base, in that order; junction bases with no gene match: 5. This CDR3 contains 14 residues. Germline CDR1 and CDR2: MNHNY and SVGAGI (reference sequence). This CDR3 is CASRPRQGSYEQYF. For the CDR3, the DNA is TGTGCCAGCAGACCTAGACAGGGGTCCTACGAGCAGTACTTC.

This clone was detected a few times. This CDR3 reads CASSLSDYGYTF. The CDR3 nucleotides are TGTGCCAGCAGTTTATCAGACTATGGCTACACCTTC. The chain has TRBV28 and TRBJ1-2; D gene ambiguous. The length of the CDR3 is 12 residues. V lost 1 base and J 3 bases, leaving 3 bases between the germline ends. CDR1 is MDHEN and CDR2 is SYDVKM in the germline V gene.

This chain connects TRBV6-2 or TRBV6-3 to TRBJ2-1, with 10 bases lining up with TRBD2. The CDR3 loop spans 16 amino acids. The V gene's germline CDR1 is MNHEY and CDR2 SVGEGT. Losses at the gene ends were 6 bases for V and 0 bases for J; bases not matched to a gene: 5. The CDR3 DNA reads TGTGCCAGCAGCAGATCTAGCGGGAGCTCCTACAATGAGCAGTTCTTC. It yields the protein CASSRSSGSSYNEQFF.

This chain joins TRBV5-6 and TRBJ2-1, with TRBD1 identical over 9 bases. The CDR3 has 15 residues. After removal of 4 bases from V and 3 bases from J, the junction contained 5 bases not matched to a gene. In germline, CDR1 is SGHDT, CDR2 YYEEEE. Written as DNA, the CDR3 is TGTGCCAGCAGCCGCCGGGACAGGGTCTACAATGAGCAGTTCTTC. This encodes CASSRRDRVYNEQFF.

This sequence joins TRBV4-3 and TRBJ2-3; 8 nucleotides line up with TRBD1. This CDR3 has 15 amino acids. Looked up from germline, CDR1 is LGHNA and CDR2 is YSLEER. V lost 1 base to trimming and J lost 3 bases; unmatched junction nucleotides: 3. The CDR3 bases are TGCGCCAGCAGCCAAGGAAACAGGGGGACAGATACGCAGTATTTT. Encoded protein: CASSQGNRGTDTQYF.

The rearrangement links TRBV6-6 to TRBJ2-2; 7 bases are a match to TRBD1. The ends lost 6 bases at V and 3 bases at J; junction bases unmatched: 4. The CDR3 is 14 amino acids. Germline-derived CDR1 and CDR2 are MNHNY and SVGAGI (reference sequence). In DNA, the CDR3 is TGTGCCAGCAGAACGGACAGGTACACCGGGGAGCTGTTTTTT. This translates into CASRTDRYTGELFF.

The chain uses TRBV19 and TRBJ1-5; tentative D call: TRBD1 (6 bases). V lost 7 bases and J 5 bases, leaving 15 bases between the germline ends. The CDR3 spans 14 residues. CDR1 LNHDA and CDR2 SQIVND come from the germline V gene (reference sequence). The CDR3 sequence is CASKGDRWDQPQHF. In DNA form, the CDR3 reads TGTGCCAGTAAGGGGGACCGCTGGGATCAGCCCCAGCATTTT.

In its sample, this clone was seen a few times. The chain is built from TRBV7-3 and TRBJ2-2; D may be TRBD2 (5 bases). In germline, CDR1 is SGHTA, CDR2 FQGTGA. With 4 bases removed from V and 2 bases from J, the gap between germline ends came to 8 bases. The CDR3 has 14 residues. In nucleotides, the CDR3 is TGTGCCAGCAGCTCTAGCAGCAACACCGGGGAGCTGTTTTTT. Protein product: CASSSSSNTGELFF.

The chain couples TRBV5-1 to TRBJ2-7; weak D call: TRBD1 (7 bases). This CDR3 comprises 13 residues. Germline V CDR1 and CDR2: SGHRS, YFSETQ. The V and J ends lost 4 bases and 5 bases respectively, with 13 bases between them. The CDR3 DNA follows: TGCGCCAGCAGCCCCCAGGGGGGAGACGAGCAGTACTTC. Translated, it gives CASSPQGGDEQYF. Full variable domain (rest looked up from reference TRBV5-1 and TRBJ2-7): KAGVTQTPRYLIKTRGQQVTLSCSPISGHRSVSWYQQTPGQGLQFLFEYFSETQRNKGNFPGRFSGRQFSNSRSEMNVSTLELGDSALYLCASSPQGGDEQYFGPGTRLTVT.

The chain carries TRBV30 and TRBJ2-4, with a tentative D call TRBD2 (6 bases). V lost 3 bases, J lost 0 bases, and 18 bases lay in between. CDR1 GTSNPN and CDR2 SVGIG come from the germline V gene (reference sequence). This CDR3 contains 17 residues. The DNA of the CDR3 is TGTGCCTGGAGCCCGGGGGTGGTGGCTAGAGCCAAAAACATTCAGTACTTC. Its translation is CAWSPGVVARAKNIQYF.

The chain joins TRBV4-1 to TRBJ1-4; D unresolved. V was trimmed by 6 bases and J by 5 bases, leaving 13 bases between them. The germline V gene has CDR1 MGHRA and CDR2 YSYEKL. The CDR3 consists of 14 residues. The CDR3 protein is CASSPEPANEKLFF. The DNA for the CDR3 is TGCGCCAGCAGTCCGGAGCCAGCGAATGAAAAACTGTTTTTT.

This clone appeared once. CDR3 loop: CSARGRTDSTDTQYF. The CDR3 DNA follows: TGCAGCGCACGAGGGCGGACAGATAGCACAGATACGCAGTATTTT. This rearrangement joins TRBV29-1 to TRBJ2-3, with D possibly being TRBD1 (6 bases). This CDR3 contains 15 residues. The V end was cut by 7 bases, the J end by 0 bases, with 17 bases between. Germline CDR1 is SQVTM and CDR2 is ANQGSEA.

The genes are TRBV3-1 (or the pseudogene TRBV3-2) and TRBJ2-5, with D unresolved. CDR3 length: 16 amino acids. Germline-derived CDR1 and CDR2 are LGHDT and YNNKEL (reference sequence). Trimming stripped 1 base from V and 2 bases from J, with 14 bases between. CDR3 bases: TGTGCCAGCAGCCAAGGGGCCGGCCCTTCGCAAGAGACCCAGTACTTC. Translated: CASSQGAGPSQETQYF.

The V gene is TRBV15, the J gene TRBJ2-1; 8 nucleotides line up with TRBD2. CDR3 length: 14 amino acids. The germline V gene has CDR1 LNHNV and CDR2 YYDKDF (reference sequence). V trimming: 5 bases; J trimming: 9 bases; junction bases outside the gene matches: 9. The CDR3 spells CATSAGGTSSEQFF. The CDR3 DNA sequence: TGTGCCACCAGCGCCGGCGGGACTAGTTCTGAGCAGTTCTTC.